Listed below are T cell receptor beta chains from one sample, sequenced in a study of blood T cell repertoires in COVID-19. TCRdb's table, derived via immunoSEQ multiplex PCR, lists solely in-frame clones and lacks some. The sample gives 250,000 to 400,000 clones, 88% of which show up once; under 2% is in the top ten. Specimen: peripheral blood. The receptors come from a woman in her 30s with COVID-19, enrolled during active disease. Both conserved end residues are trimmed from each CDR3.

TRBJ1-1 TRBV4-1 ASSQTGSTEAF
TRBJ1-3 TRBV23-1 ASSQRTGKSLGNTIY
TRBJ1-2 TRBV19 ASSAGTGGGNYGYT
TRBJ2-2 TRBV19 ASSGHANTGELF
TRBJ2-5 TRBV24-1 ATSDYRVQETQY
TRBJ1-4 TRBV5-4 ASSLEARGNEKLF
TRBJ2-1 TRBV12-3/TRBV12-4 ASSFEYNEQF
TRBJ1-3 TRBV28 ASRGTAVRRSGNTIY
TRBJ2-1 TRBV9 ASSSGLAGGLSYNEQF
TRBJ1-1 TRBV6-5 ASSTRTGEAF
TRBJ1-5 TRBV10-3 AISEDGTANQPQH